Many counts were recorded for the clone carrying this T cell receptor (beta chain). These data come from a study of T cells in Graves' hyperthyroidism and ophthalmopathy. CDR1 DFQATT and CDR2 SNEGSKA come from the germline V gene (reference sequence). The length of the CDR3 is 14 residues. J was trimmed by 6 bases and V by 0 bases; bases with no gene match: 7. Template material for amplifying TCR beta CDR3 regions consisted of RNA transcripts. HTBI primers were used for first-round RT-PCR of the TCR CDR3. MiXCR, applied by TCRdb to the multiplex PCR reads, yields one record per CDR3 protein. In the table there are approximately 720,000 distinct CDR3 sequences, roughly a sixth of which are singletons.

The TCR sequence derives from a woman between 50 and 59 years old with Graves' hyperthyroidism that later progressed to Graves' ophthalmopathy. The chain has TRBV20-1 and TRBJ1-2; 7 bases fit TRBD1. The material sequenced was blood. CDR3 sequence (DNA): TGCAGTGCTAGAGAGTTAGGACAGGAGGATGGCTACACCTTC. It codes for CSARELGQEDGYTF.